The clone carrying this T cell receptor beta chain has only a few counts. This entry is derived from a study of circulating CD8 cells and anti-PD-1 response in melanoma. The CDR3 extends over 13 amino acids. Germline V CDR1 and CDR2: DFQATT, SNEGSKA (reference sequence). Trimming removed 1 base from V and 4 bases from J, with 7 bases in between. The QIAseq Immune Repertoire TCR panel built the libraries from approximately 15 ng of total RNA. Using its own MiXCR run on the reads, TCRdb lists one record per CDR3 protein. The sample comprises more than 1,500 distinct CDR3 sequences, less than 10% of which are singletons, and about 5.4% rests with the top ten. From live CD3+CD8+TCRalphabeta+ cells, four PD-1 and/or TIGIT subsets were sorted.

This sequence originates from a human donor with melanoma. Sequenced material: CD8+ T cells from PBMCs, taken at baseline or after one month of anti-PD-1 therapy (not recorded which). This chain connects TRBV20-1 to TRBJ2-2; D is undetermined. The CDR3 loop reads CSARVSSTGELFF. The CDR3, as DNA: TGCAGTGCTAGAGTGTCTAGCACCGGGGAGCTGTTTTTT.